The 13 T cell receptor beta chains given below trace back to one sample, sequenced in a study of blood T cell repertoires in COVID-19. The data were produced by immunoSEQ multiplex PCR, yet TCRdb's version contains in-frame clones alone and is incomplete. The data hold nearly 200,000 clones, with about 88% observed a single time. The specimen was peripheral blood. The receptors stem from a woman aged 40-49 years who had recovered from COVID-19.

This CDR3 is CASSPVRGVEGYTF. DNA for the CDR3: TGTGCCAGCAGCCCCGTCCGGGGGGTGGAGGGCTACACCTTC. This chain uses TRBV7-2 with TRBJ1-2; the D gene is possibly TRBD1 (5 bases). V was cut by 5 bases and J by 8 bases, with 18 bases left in between. Germline loops: CDR1 SGHTA, CDR2 FQGNSA. This CDR3 has 14 amino acids. The full variable domain, completed using reference TRBV7-2 and TRBJ1-2, is GAGVSQSPSNKVTEKGKDVELRCDPISGHTALYWYRQSLGQGLEFLIYFQGNSAPDKSGLPSDRFSAERTGGSVSTLTIQRTQQEDSAVYLCASSPVRGVEGYTFGSGTRLTVV.

J is TRBJ1-1 and V is TRBV7-2, with 7 bases aligning to TRBD1. The CDR3 has 18 amino acids. Germline-derived CDR1 and CDR2 are SGHTA and FQGNSA. The V gene end was trimmed by 2 bases and the J gene end by 0 bases; junction bases not matched to a gene: 12. The CDR3 reads CASSLTAVPGGMNTEAFF. CDR3 bases: TGTGCCAGCAGCTTAACGGCAGTCCCAGGGGGGATGAACACTGAAGCTTTCTTT.

The chain recombines TRBV30 with TRBJ2-5, with 9 bases matching TRBD2. The ends lost 0 bases at V and 4 bases at J; junction bases unmatched: 0. This CDR3 is built from 13 residues. Germline values: CDR1 GTSNPN, CDR2 SVGIG (reference sequence). The CDR3 DNA reads TGTGCCTGGAGTGTACTAGCGGGAGAGACCCAGTACTTC. It encodes CAWSVLAGETQYF. Supplemented by reference TRBV30 and TRBJ2-5, the full variable domain reads SQTIHQWPATLVQPVGSPLSLECTVEGTSNPNLYWYRQAAGRGLQLLFYSVGIGQISSEVPQNLSASRPQDRQFILSSKKLLLSDSGFYLCAWSVLAGETQYFGPGTRLLVL.

The chain carries TRBV15 and TRBJ1-6, with 8 bases fitting TRBD1. This CDR3 is 15 amino acids long. Germline V lookup: CDR1 LNHNV, CDR2 YYDKDF (reference sequence). V lost 5 bases, J lost 7 bases, and 7 bases stayed unmatched. The CDR3 nucleotides read TGTGCCACCAGCCCAGGGGGCCTGAGGAATTCACCCCTCCACTTT. This sequence encodes CATSPGGLRNSPLHF.

CDR3 amino acids: CASRSHWRNNEQFF. DNA of the CDR3: TGCGCCAGCAGGTCCCACTGGCGGAACAATGAGCAGTTCTTC. V and J are TRBV5-1 and TRBJ2-1; D unclear. The germline gives CDR1 SGHRS, CDR2 YFSETQ. The CDR3 covers 14 residues. V gave up 5 bases and J gave up 5 bases, with 14 bases separating them.

The genes are TRBV30 and TRBJ2-7; the match to TRBD2 covers 7 bases. Germline V lookup: CDR1 GTSNPN, CDR2 SVGIG (reference sequence). This CDR3 region has 12 residues. The V gene end was trimmed by 5 bases and the J gene end by 2 bases; junction bases not matched to a gene: 3. CDR3 coding DNA: TGTGCCTGGCGGACTAGTCCCTACGAGCAGTACTTC. Its translation: CAWRTSPYEQYF.

CDR3 sequence: CASSHGSGGTGELFF. CDR3 in DNA: TGTGCCAGCAGCCACGGATCCGGGGGGACCGGGGAGCTGTTTTTT. This chain uses TRBV2 with TRBJ2-2, with TRBD2 matching 7 bases. The CDR3 spans 15 residues. In germline, CDR1 is SNHLY, CDR2 FYNNEI. After removal of 6 bases from V and 5 bases from J, the junction contained 9 bases not matched to a gene. Supplemented by reference TRBV2 and TRBJ2-2, the full variable domain reads EPEVTQTPSHQVTQMGQEVILRCVPISNHLYFYWYRQILGQKVEFLVSFYNNEISEKSEIFDDQFSVERPDGSNFTLKIRSTKLEDSAMYFCASSHGSGGTGELFFGEGSRLTVL.

DNA for the CDR3: TGTGCCAGCAGCGCCGTTAAAACAGGGGGGGACCAGCCCCAGCATTTT. Residues: CASSAVKTGGDQPQHF. The chain employs TRBV7-2 and TRBJ1-5; 8 bases are shared with TRBD1. CDR3 length equals 16 residues. V shed 5 bases, J shed 7 bases, and the junction held 13 bases outside the gene matches. CDR1 SGHTA and CDR2 FQGNSA come from the germline V gene.

The chain carries TRBV6-5 and TRBJ2-5; D is uncertain. This CDR3 has 13 residues. Trimming stripped 2 bases from V and 5 bases from J, with 9 bases between. CDR1 MNHEY and CDR2 SVGAGI come from the germline V gene. The CDR3 DNA follows: TGTGCCAGCAGTTACAGTCCGAGGGAGACCCAGTACTTC. It translates to CASSYSPRETQYF.

The rearrangement uses TRBV6-6 and TRBJ1-5; a weak D match, TRBD1 (5 bases). The germline V gene encodes CDR1 MNHNY and CDR2 SVGAGI (reference sequence). The CDR3 loop spans 14 amino acids. V dropped 8 bases and J dropped 1 base, with 12 bases sitting between them. The CDR3 coding sequence is TGTGCCAGCTCCGGGGCGGGGAGCAATCAGCCCCAGCATTTT. This translates into CASSGAGSNQPQHF.

V and J are TRBV6-2 or TRBV6-3 and TRBJ2-1; 7 positions match TRBD2. The CDR3 has 17 amino acids. J gave up 2 bases and V 2 bases, and 9 bases lay outside the gene matches. Looked up from germline, CDR1 is MNHEY and CDR2 is SVGEGT. The CDR3 spells CASSYVGAGIAYNEQFF. The CDR3 nucleotides read TGTGCCAGCAGTTACGTGGGAGCGGGGATCGCCTACAATGAGCAGTTCTTC.

The V and J genes are TRBV10-3 and TRBJ1-6; 8 bases are shared with TRBD1. CDR3 size: 15 residues. The V gene end was trimmed by 5 bases and the J gene end by 5 bases; junction bases not matched to a gene: 5. CDR1 is ENHRY and CDR2 is SYGVKD in the germline V gene. CDR3 coding DNA: TGTGCCATCAGTCCGGACAGGGAAAATAATTCACCCCTCCACTTT. This codes for CAISPDRENNSPLHF.

This chain links TRBV7-9 with TRBJ2-2, with a weak D call TRBD2 (6 bases). With 7 bases removed from V and 5 bases from J, the gap between germline ends came to 17 bases. The germline V gene has CDR1 SEHNR and CDR2 FQNEAQ (reference sequence). The CDR3 loop spans 15 amino acids. The DNA of the CDR3 is TGTGCCAGCAACCCGTCGAGCGGGCGGACCGGGGAGCTGTTTTTT. It is translated as CASNPSSGRTGELFF. Complete variable domain (other parts from reference TRBV7-9 and TRBJ2-2): DTGVSQNPRHKITKRGQNVTFRCDPISEHNRLYWYRQTLGQGPEFLTYFQNEAQLEKSRLLSDRFSAERPKGSFSTLEIQRTEQGDSAMYLCASNPSSGRTGELFFGEGSRLTVL.